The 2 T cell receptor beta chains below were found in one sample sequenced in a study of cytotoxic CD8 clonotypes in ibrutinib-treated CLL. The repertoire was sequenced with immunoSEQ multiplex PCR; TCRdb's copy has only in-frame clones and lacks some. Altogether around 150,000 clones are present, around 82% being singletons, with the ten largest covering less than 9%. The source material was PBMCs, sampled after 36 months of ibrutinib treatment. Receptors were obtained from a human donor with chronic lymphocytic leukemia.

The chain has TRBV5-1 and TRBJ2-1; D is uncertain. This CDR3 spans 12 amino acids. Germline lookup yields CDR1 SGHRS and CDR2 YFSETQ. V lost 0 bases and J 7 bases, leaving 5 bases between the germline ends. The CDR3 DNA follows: TGCGCCAGCAGCTTGGGGGCTAATGAGCAGTTCTTC. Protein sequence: CASSLGANEQFF. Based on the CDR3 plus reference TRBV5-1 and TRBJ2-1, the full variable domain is KAGVTQTPRYLIKTRGQQVTLSCSPISGHRSVSWYQQTPGQGLQFLFEYFSETQRNKGNFPGRFSGRQFSNSRSEMNVSTLELGDSALYLCASSLGANEQFFGPGTRLTVL.

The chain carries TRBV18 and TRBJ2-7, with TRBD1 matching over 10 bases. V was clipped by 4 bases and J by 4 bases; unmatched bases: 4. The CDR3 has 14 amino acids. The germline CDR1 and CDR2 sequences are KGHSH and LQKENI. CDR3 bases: TGTGCCAGCTCACACCGACAGGGGGCTTACGAGCAGTACTTC. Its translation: CASSHRQGAYEQYF.